This is a list of T cell receptor beta chains from one sample in a study of T-cell reconstitution after alpha-beta-depleted transplantation in children. TCRdb fed the PCR reads into MiXCR, producing one record per CDR3 protein. Here the sample spans some 500,000 distinct CDR3 sequences, 18% being singletons. The specimen was PBMCs from the stem cell graft donor, collected from the stem cell graft. The origin of the receptors is a human donor who donated a stem cell graft to a child with acute lymphoblastic leukemia. Each CDR3 is given with its conserved first and last residue. D genes are given only for firm matches. Where a row states a size, it is once, few, many or the class of an expanded clone; other rows omit it.

j_call | d_call | clone_size | v_call | cdr3_aa | cdr3_nt
TRBJ2-1 | NA | few | TRBV4-1 | CASSQGPGRIYNEQFF | TGCGCCAGCAGCCAAGGCCCGGGACGGATCTACAATGAGCAGTTCTTC
TRBJ1-4 | TRBD1 | NA | TRBV10-3 | CAISDSTGGREKLFF | TGTGCCATCAGTGACTCGACAGGGGGGAGGGAAAAACTGTTTTTT
TRBJ2-1 | NA | NA | TRBV6-1 | CASTHQGPARYNEQFF | TGTGCCAGCACTCACCAGGGACCCGCCAGGTACAATGAGCAGTTCTTC
TRBJ2-1 | TRBD2 | few | TRBV27 | CASSFSGRAPYNEQFF | TGTGCCAGCAGTTTTAGCGGGAGGGCCCCTTACAATGAGCAGTTCTTC
TRBJ2-7 | NA | NA | TRBV30 | CAWTAQGLGEQYF | TGTGCCTGGACCGCACAGGGCCTTGGGGAGCAGTACTTC
TRBJ2-7 | NA | few | TRBV7-6 | CASSYRDTASYEQYF | TGTGCCAGCAGTTACCGGGACACCGCCTCCTACGAGCAGTACTTC
TRBJ2-1 | TRBD2 | NA | TRBV27 | CATSPQLAGRGNEQFF | TGTGCCACCAGTCCCCAACTAGCGGGTCGAGGCAATGAGCAGTTCTTC
TRBJ2-7 | TRBD1 | NA | TRBV5-1 | CASSFGTGADEQYF | TGCGCCAGCAGCTTCGGGACAGGGGCCGACGAGCAGTACTTC
TRBJ1-4 | NA | few | TRBV12-3/TRBV12-4 | CASSPGGVGAYEKLFF | TGTGCCAGCAGTCCTGGGGGTGTAGGGGCATATGAAAAACTGTTTTTT
TRBJ2-7 | TRBD2 | few | TRBV29-1 | CSVAGGSSYEQYF | TGCAGCGTTGCTGGCGGGAGCTCCTACGAGCAGTACTTC
TRBJ2-4 | TRBD1 | few | TRBV7-9 | CASSRDREAKNIQYF | TGTGCCAGCAGCCGCGACAGGGAGGCCAAAAACATTCAGTACTTC
TRBJ1-2 | TRBD1 | few | TRBV6-5 | CASTKTGAGYGYTF | TGTGCCAGCACCAAGACAGGGGCCGGCTATGGCTACACCTTC
TRBJ2-5 | TRBD2 | few | TRBV5-1 | CASSLASSGRETQYF | TGCGCCAGCAGCTTGGCCTCTAGCGGGAGAGAGACCCAGTACTTC
TRBJ1-3 | NA | NA | TRBV29-1 | CSAAYSGNTIYF | TGCAGCGCCGCCTATTCTGGAAACACCATATATTTT
TRBJ1-2 | NA | few | TRBV7-9 | CASSLGDRVRDGYTF | TGTGCCAGCAGCTTGGGCGACCGAGTTAGAGATGGCTACACCTTC
TRBJ1-1 | NA | few | TRBV6-1 | CASSIQGRLMNTEAFF | TGTGCCAGCAGTATTCAGGGGCGCCTCATGAACACTGAAGCTTTCTTT
TRBJ1-2 | NA | NA | TRBV29-1 | CSADGTNYGYTF | TGCAGCGCGGACGGGACTAACTATGGCTACACCTTC
TRBJ2-1 | NA | many | TRBV20-1 | CSARDPFGEGSYNEQFF | TGCAGTGCTAGAGATCCTTTTGGGGAAGGCTCCTACAATGAGCAGTTCTTC
TRBJ1-5 | NA | NA | TRBV4-1 | CASSQSPLGVSVNSNQPQHF | TGCGCCAGCAGCCAAAGCCCACTAGGAGTATCGGTTAATAGCAATCAGCCCCAGCATTTT
TRBJ1-3 | NA | NA | TRBV12-3/TRBV12-4 | CASRGIADTIYF | TGTGCCAGCCGGGGCATAGCGGACACCATATATTTT
TRBJ2-1 | TRBD2 | NA | TRBV7-9 | CASSSGLVDEQFF | TGTGCCAGCAGCTCGGGACTAGTAGATGAGCAGTTCTTC
TRBJ2-2 | NA | NA | TRBV27 | CASSAPLTGIRFGNGELFF | TGTGCCAGCAGTGCACCTCTTACGGGGATAAGGTTCGGGAACGGGGAGCTGTTTTTT
TRBJ2-1 | NA | NA | TRBV20-1 | CSARDQWTETYSYNEQFF | TGCAGTGCTAGAGATCAGTGGACGGAGACCTACTCCTACAATGAGCAGTTCTTC
TRBJ1-2 | NA | NA | TRBV29-1 | CSVDLNYGYTF | TGCAGCGTTGACCTTAACTATGGCTACACCTTC
TRBJ2-1 | NA | few | TRBV3-1 | CASRDSGYEQFF | TGTGCCAGCAGAGATTCGGGTTATGAGCAGTTCTTC
TRBJ1-1 | NA | NA | TRBV5-1 | CASSKGTPNTEAFF | TGCGCCAGCAGCAAAGGGACCCCGAACACTGAAGCTTTCTTT
TRBJ2-7 | TRBD2 | NA | TRBV7-9 | CASSWRGNSYEQYF | TGTGCCAGCAGCTGGCGGGGGAACTCCTACGAGCAGTACTTC
TRBJ2-7 | NA | few | TRBV29-1 | CSVEWGSSYEQYF | TGCAGCGTTGAGTGGGGGAGCTCCTACGAGCAGTACTTC
TRBJ1-3 | TRBD1 | NA | TRBV3-1 | CASSQFFVGQGRGNTIYF | TGTGCCAGCAGCCAGTTTTTTGTGGGACAGGGCCGTGGAAACACCATATATTTT
TRBJ2-2 | NA | NA | TRBV5-6 | CASSSLLRANTGELFF | TGTGCCAGCAGCTCCCTCCTGCGGGCGAACACCGGGGAGCTGTTTTTT
TRBJ1-4 | NA | few | TRBV5-5 | CASSLKLDGKGYEKLFF | TGTGCCAGCAGCTTGAAACTGGACGGAAAAGGCTATGAAAAACTGTTTTTT
TRBJ1-2 | TRBD1 | NA | TRBV19 | CASSNGQGHIRF | TGTGCCAGTAGTAACGGACAGGGACATATCCGCTTC
TRBJ1-5 | NA | few | TRBV21-1 | CASLTGRCNQPQHF | TGTGCCAGCTTGACAGGGCGATGCAATCAGCCCCAGCATTTT
TRBJ2-1 | NA | NA | TRBV5-1 | CASSLRLGVVNEQFF | TGCGCCAGCAGCTTACGACTGGGGGTGGTCAATGAGCAGTTCTTC
TRBJ2-7 | NA | NA | TRBV27 | CASSERQGNYEQYF | TGTGCCAGCAGTGAACGGCAGGGGAACTACGAGCAGTACTTC
TRBJ1-3 | NA | NA | TRBV29-1 | CSVEVGLSSGNTIYF | TGCAGCGTTGAAGTCGGGTTGAGCTCTGGAAACACCATATATTTT
TRBJ1-1 | NA | few | TRBV7-9 | CASSYPTEAFF | TGTGCCAGCAGCTACCCCACTGAAGCTTTCTTT
TRBJ2-5 | NA | few | TRBV12-3/TRBV12-4 | CASSRAGETQYF | TGTGCCAGCAGTCGGGCAGGAGAGACCCAGTACTTC
TRBJ2-7 | TRBD2 | few | TRBV7-9 | CASSGPSGSSYEQYF | TGTGCCAGCAGCGGCCCTAGCGGGTCTTCCTACGAGCAGTACTTC
TRBJ2-3 | NA | few | TRBV12-3/TRBV12-4 | CASSPPGTPRYF | TGTGCCAGCAGCCCTCCTGGGACCCCACGGTATTTT
TRBJ1-1 | NA | few | TRBV3-1 | CASSQGGGATEAFF | TGTGCCAGCAGCCAAGGAGGGGGGGCCACTGAAGCTTTCTTT
TRBJ1-1 | NA | NA | TRBV7-3 | CASSLMGGMNTEAFF | TGTGCCAGCAGCTTAATGGGGGGCATGAACACTGAAGCTTTCTTT
TRBJ2-2 | NA | few | TRBV5-1 | CATTVSGAVGELFF | TGCGCCACCACGGTATCGGGAGCGGTCGGGGAGCTGTTTTTT
TRBJ2-1 | TRBD2 | few | TRBV29-1 | CSVLAGTSLGNEQFF | TGCAGCGTTCTAGCGGGAACCTCTCTGGGTAATGAGCAGTTCTTC
TRBJ1-1 | NA | NA | TRBV12-3/TRBV12-4 | CASTPYTGTANTEAFF | TGTGCCAGCACCCCTTACACCGGGACCGCGAACACTGAAGCTTTCTTT
TRBJ2-2 | TRBD2 | NA | TRBV7-9 | CASSPTSGRNTGELFF | TGTGCCAGCAGCCCCACTAGCGGGAGGAACACCGGGGAGCTGTTTTTT
TRBJ2-5 | TRBD2 | many | TRBV20-1 | CSAREREGHQETQYF | TGCAGTGCTAGAGAGCGGGAGGGCCACCAAGAGACCCAGTACTTC
TRBJ2-3 | NA | NA | TRBV6-2/TRBV6-3 | CASTSPDATDTQYF | TGTGCCAGCACCTCACCTGACGCCACAGATACGCAGTATTTT
TRBJ2-1 | NA | few | TRBV7-2 | CASSPSSQIYNEQFF | TGTGCCAGCAGCCCTTCTAGCCAGATATACAATGAGCAGTTCTTC